Shown below are 24 T cell receptor beta chains from a single sample sequenced in a study of control samples from healthy donors and cancer patients. Clones were sequenced by immunoSEQ multiplex PCR, and TCRdb holds only the in-frame ones, with some missing. The sample records around 30,000 clones, about 93% being singletons. Sequences were obtained from PBMCs. The receptors here all came from a man aged 35-49 years with colorectal cancer.

The CDR3 nucleotides read TGTGCCAGCAGCTCGGGACAGTTGCTTTCACCCCTCCACTTT. This codes for CASSSGQLLSPLHF. The rearrangement uses TRBV7-2 and TRBJ1-6; 7 positions agree with TRBD1. The CDR3 sequence is 14 residues long. Germline trimming cut 4 bases from V and 9 bases from J; bases unmatched to any gene: 6. Per germline, CDR1 SGHTA and CDR2 FQGNSA.

This rearrangement joins TRBV6-5 to TRBJ1-1; D is possibly TRBD1 (6 bases). This CDR3 is built from 11 residues. V shed 6 bases and J shed 8 bases, with 10 bases lying between them. Germline CDR1 and CDR2: MNHEY and SVGAGI. In DNA form, the CDR3 reads TGTGCCAGCAGCACTACAGGGGAAGCTTTCTTT. Its translation is CASSTTGEAFF.

The rearrangement uses TRBV7-2 and TRBJ2-1, with 13 bases matching TRBD2. J gave up 7 bases and V 0 bases, and 9 bases lay outside the gene matches. The CDR3 is 18 residues long. Per germline, CDR1 SGHTA and CDR2 FQGNSA. The CDR3 reads CASSLAPPTSGGLNEQFF. In DNA form, the CDR3 reads TGTGCCAGCAGCTTAGCCCCCCCGACTAGCGGGGGGTTAAATGAGCAGTTCTTC.

This rearrangement joins TRBV29-1 to TRBJ1-1; D ambiguous. The CDR3 sequence is 11 residues long. The germline V and J ends were trimmed by 5 bases and 6 bases, with 10 bases remaining between them. Germline assignment: CDR1 SQVTM and CDR2 ANQGSEA. CDR3 in DNA: TGCAGCGTTACTCCAGGCGCTGAAGCTTTCTTT. Its translation: CSVTPGAEAFF.

The sample holds a few counts of this clone. This chain links TRBV4-3 with TRBJ1-5; 8 nucleotides agree with TRBD1. V was pared by 5 bases and J by 4 bases, with 10 bases of the junction left unmatched. The CDR3 is made up of 16 amino acids. Germline CDR1 LGHNA, CDR2 YSLEER. In nucleotides, the CDR3 is TGCGCCAGCAGCTCGCAGGGGGCGGGTGTTAATCAGCCCCAGCATTTT. Encoded protein: CASSSQGAGVNQPQHF.

The V and J genes are TRBV6-5 and TRBJ2-7; 10 nucleotides line up with TRBD1. Germline assignment: CDR1 MNHEY and CDR2 SVGAGI. This CDR3 contains 15 residues. Unmatched junction bases numbered 11, after V lost 5 bases and J lost 7 bases. The CDR3 here is CASSPRDRGVKEQYF. The CDR3 region has the DNA TGTGCCAGCAGTCCCCGGGACAGGGGAGTAAAAGAGCAGTACTTC.

CDR3 amino acids: CASSPDRGSSYEQYF. The CDR3 DNA follows: TGTGCCAGCAGCCCGGACAGGGGAAGCTCCTACGAGCAGTACTTC. The V and J genes are TRBV6-5 and TRBJ2-7, with 9 bases lining up with TRBD1. The V gene's germline CDR1 is MNHEY and CDR2 SVGAGI. The V segment lost 6 bases and the J segment 0 bases; nucleotides outside the gene matches: 6. The CDR3 spans 15 residues.

The chain employs TRBV10-3 and TRBJ2-5; D may correspond to TRBD1 or TRBD2 (7 bases each). V lost 10 bases, J lost 4 bases, and 13 bases lay in between. The V gene's germline CDR1 is ENHRY and CDR2 SYGVKD. The CDR3 sequence is 12 residues long. This chain's CDR3 is CATRGGLETQYF. The CDR3 DNA reads as TGTGCCACCAGGGGGGGGCTAGAGACCCAGTACTTC.

The chain combines TRBV15 with TRBJ2-5, with TRBD2 as a possible D gene (6 bases). Germline V gene data show CDR1 as LNHNV and CDR2 as YYDKDF (reference sequence). Deletions cut 3 bases from V and 4 bases from J, with 15 bases between. There are 15 residues in the CDR3. The CDR3 protein is CATSRRLGPGETQYF. In DNA form, the CDR3 reads TGTGCCACCAGCAGGCGACTAGGCCCCGGAGAGACCCAGTACTTC.

This clone has only one observation. The chain employs TRBV6-2 or TRBV6-3 and TRBJ1-1, with no clear D. Germline CDR1 is MNHEY and CDR2 is SVGEGT. V lost 6 bases and J lost 4, with 9 bases in between. This CDR3 is 12 amino acids long. CDR3 coding DNA: TGTGCCAGCAGCTTTGAGCGCACTGAAGCTTTCTTT. Translating gives CASSFERTEAFF.

The gene calls are TRBV7-9 and TRBJ2-1; D gene ambiguous. V was pared by 2 bases and J by 7 bases, with 12 bases between. Germline V gene lookup returns CDR1 SEHNR and CDR2 FQNEAQ (reference sequence). The CDR3 covers 14 residues. The CDR3 protein is CASSLTGLLNEQFF. CDR3 nucleotides: TGTGCCAGCAGCTTAACGGGTCTGTTAAATGAGCAGTTCTTC. The entire variable domain, with the rest obtained from reference TRBV7-9 and TRBJ2-1, is as follows: DTGVSQNPRHKITKRGQNVTFRCDPISEHNRLYWYRQTLGQGPEFLTYFQNEAQLEKSRLLSDRFSAERPKGSFSTLEIQRTEQGDSAMYLCASSLTGLLNEQFFGPGTRLTVL.

This chain connects TRBV6-2 or TRBV6-3 to TRBJ1-5; weak D call: TRBD1 (5 bases). The germline gives CDR1 MNHEY, CDR2 SVGEGT. Trimming cost V 3 bases and J 0 bases, with 12 bases left between them. CDR3 length equals 16 residues. CDR3 amino acids: CASSYSGTDSNQPQHF. CDR3 nucleotide sequence: TGTGCCAGCAGTTATTCCGGGACGGATAGCAATCAGCCCCAGCATTTT.

V is TRBV19 and J is TRBJ2-1, with TRBD2 identical over 9 bases. Germline CDR1 LNHDA, CDR2 SQIVND (reference sequence). V gave up 0 bases and J gave up 5 bases; unmatched junction bases: 8. This CDR3 spans 17 amino acids. CDR3 region: CASSIDLGVAGDNEQFF. DNA for the CDR3: TGTGCCAGTAGTATAGACCTTGGTGTAGCGGGGGACAATGAGCAGTTCTTC.

The gene calls are TRBV5-6 and TRBJ2-7; no reliable D call. V lost 4 bases and J lost 0, with 8 bases in between. The CDR3 has 13 residues. Germline-derived CDR1 and CDR2 are SGHDT and YYEEEE. DNA for the CDR3: TGTGCCAGCAGCGTGATGGGCTCCTACGAGCAGTACTTC. Its translation: CASSVMGSYEQYF. The full variable domain, with the rest looked up from reference TRBV5-6 and TRBJ2-7, is DAGVTQSPTHLIKTRGQQVTLRCSPKSGHDTVSWYQQALGQGPQFIFQYYEEEERQRGNFPDRFSGHQFPNYSSELNVNALLLGDSALYLCASSVMGSYEQYFGPGTRLTVT.

This clone was seen a few times. The J gene is TRBJ2-1, the V gene TRBV19; 7 nucleotides match TRBD1. J lost 5 bases, V lost 8 bases, and 15 bases had no gene match. Germline-derived CDR1 and CDR2 are LNHDA and SQIVND (reference sequence). This CDR3 has 16 amino acids. The CDR3 region has the DNA TGTGCCAGTGCAACAATCAGGACAGGTCTCAACAATGAGCAGTTCTTC. This codes for CASATIRTGLNNEQFF.

The V and J genes are TRBV30 and TRBJ2-2; 10 bases line up with TRBD2. CDR1 and CDR2 from the germline V gene are GTSNPN and SVGIG (reference sequence). Trimming took 0 bases from V and 6 from J; bases not matched to a gene: 1. The CDR3 contains 14 residues. CDR3 sequence (DNA): TGTGCCTGGAGTGTAGCGGGGGGGGCCGGGGAGCTGTTTTTT. Protein product: CAWSVAGGAGELFF.

The chain links TRBV6-6 to TRBJ1-5; 8 bases are a match to TRBD1. V lost 3 bases, J lost 3 bases, and 4 bases stayed unmatched. Per germline, CDR1 MNHNY and CDR2 SVGAGI (reference sequence). The CDR3 is 15 residues long. The DNA for the CDR3 is TGTGCCAGCAGTTATGGTCAGGGGGCCAATCAGCCCCAGCATTTT. Its protein is CASSYGQGANQPQHF.

The genes are TRBV4-1 and TRBJ1-3; TRBD1 is a possible D gene (6 bases). Trimming cost V 3 bases and J 0 bases, with 9 bases left between them. Looked up from germline, CDR1 is MGHRA and CDR2 is YSYEKL. CDR3 length: 15 residues. The CDR3 sequence is CASSHPDSSGNTIYF. In DNA form, the CDR3 reads TGCGCCAGCAGCCACCCGGACAGCTCTGGAAACACCATATATTTT.

V gene TRBV19 combines with J gene TRBJ1-2; 10 bases align to TRBD1. J was trimmed by 2 bases and V by 7 bases; bases with no gene match: 7. The CDR3 consists of 15 residues. Germline CDR1 LNHDA, CDR2 SQIVND (reference sequence). The CDR3 coding sequence is TGTGCCAGTATCGAGACAGGGGGCGACAACTATGGCTACACCTTC. This sequence encodes CASIETGGDNYGYTF.

This clone has just one count. This sequence joins TRBV9 and TRBJ2-7; possible D gene TRBD2, 5 bases. Germline V gives CDR1 SGDLS, CDR2 YYNGEE. The CDR3 contains 12 residues. With 4 bases removed from V and 3 bases from J, the gap between germline ends came to 8 bases. This chain's CDR3 is CASSPEGYEQYF. The CDR3 DNA reads TGTGCCAGCAGCCCAGAGGGCTACGAGCAGTACTTC.

V gene TRBV6-4 combines with J gene TRBJ2-1; TRBD1 matches 7 bases. From germline, CDR1 is MRHNA and CDR2 SNTAGT. The CDR3 is 15 residues long. Trimming at V came to 5 bases and at J to 0 bases, leaving 4 bases not matched to a gene. CDR3: CASSYGTDSYNEQFF. CDR3 DNA: TGTGCCAGCAGTTACGGGACAGACTCCTACAATGAGCAGTTCTTC.

The V call is TRBV3-1 (or the pseudogene TRBV3-2), the J call TRBJ1-5; D remains ambiguous. V was pared by 0 bases and J by 4 bases, with 16 bases between. This CDR3 comprises 17 residues. The germline V gene has CDR1 LGHDT and CDR2 YNNKEL (reference sequence). The CDR3 loop is CASSQDWAARGNQPQHF. DNA of the CDR3: TGTGCCAGCAGCCAAGACTGGGCAGCCCGCGGGAATCAGCCCCAGCATTTT.

The V and J genes are TRBV7-2 and TRBJ2-2; tentatively, D is TRBD1 or TRBD2 (6 bases each). V was shortened by 9 bases and J by 4 bases, with 15 bases between the two germline ends. The CDR3 has 14 residues. Germline values: CDR1 SGHTA, CDR2 FQGNSA. The CDR3 here is CASEGGPGTGELFF. The CDR3 DNA reads TGTGCCAGTGAAGGGGGGCCAGGCACCGGGGAGCTGTTTTTT.

A few counts support this clone. This chain uses TRBV7-9 with TRBJ1-5; tentative D call: TRBD1 (5 bases). The V gene's germline CDR1 is SEHNR and CDR2 FQNEAQ (reference sequence). CDR3 length: 16 residues. V dropped 4 bases and J dropped 7 bases, with 20 bases sitting between them. The CDR3 DNA follows: TGTGCCAGCAGCTACGACCGCGGGGCCACCGGGCAGCCCCAGCATTTT. Protein product: CASSYDRGATGQPQHF.